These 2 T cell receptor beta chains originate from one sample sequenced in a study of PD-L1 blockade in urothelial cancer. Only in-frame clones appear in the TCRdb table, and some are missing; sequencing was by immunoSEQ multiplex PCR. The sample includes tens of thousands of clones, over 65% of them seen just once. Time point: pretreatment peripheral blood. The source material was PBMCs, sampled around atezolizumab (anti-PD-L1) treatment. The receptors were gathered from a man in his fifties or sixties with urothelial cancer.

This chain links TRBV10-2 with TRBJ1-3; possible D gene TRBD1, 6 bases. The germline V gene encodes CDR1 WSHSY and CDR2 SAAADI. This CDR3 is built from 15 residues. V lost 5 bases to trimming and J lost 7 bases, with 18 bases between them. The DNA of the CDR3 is TGCGCCAGCAGTCAAAGGGGGTTCACTGAGAACACCATATATTTT. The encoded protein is CASSQRGFTENTIYF.

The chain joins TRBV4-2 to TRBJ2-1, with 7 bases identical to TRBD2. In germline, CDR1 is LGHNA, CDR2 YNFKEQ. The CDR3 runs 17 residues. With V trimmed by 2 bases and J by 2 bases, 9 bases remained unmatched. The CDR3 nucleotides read TGTGCCAGCAGCCAAACGGGACTACCTGAACCCTACAATGAGCAGTTCTTC. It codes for CASSQTGLPEPYNEQFF.